The sample holds many counts of the clone carrying this TCR beta chain. TCR cDNA was made by 5'RACE template switching, adding a universal primer site and UMIs. TCRdb redid the calling of the 5' RACE reads with MiXCR, one entry per CDR3 protein. This table has roughly 30,000 distinct CDR3 sequences, 6.3% appearing once. The record originates from a study of T cells after yellow fever vaccination. Background on the study: Low-cell-number fractions underwent preparation using SMART-Seq v4 Ultra Low Input.

Overall study results and limits: The secondary response was weaker but peaked faster, day 5 versus 15. Shared CD4/CD8 clonotypes were a small share, likely from convergent recombination.

This CDR3 is 17 amino acids long. CDR1 is KGHDR and CDR2 is SFDVKD in the germline V gene. Trimming took 2 bases from V and 2 from J; bases not matched to a gene: 5. This TCR was sampled from a man aged 30 to 39 who received the YFV17D yellow fever vaccine. The gene calls are TRBV24-1 and TRBJ2-3; 11 positions match TRBD2. The sequenced sample was PBMCs, either bulk or a sorted T-cell subset (CD4+, CD8+, memory, or dextramer-sorted; not recorded which), obtained on the day of the yellow fever booster vaccination. The CDR3 sequence: CATSDSPSGRPTDTQYF. In DNA form, the CDR3 reads TGTGCCACCAGTGATTCTCCTAGCGGGAGGCCCACAGATACGCAGTATTTT.